This entry lists 5 T cell receptor beta chains sequenced from one sample in a study of CD8 T cells in ankylosing spondylitis. Each CDR3 protein gets one entry after TCRdb re-called the 5' RACE reads with MiXCR. Seen here are 150,000 to 200,000 distinct CDR3 sequences, roughly 20% observed once, and the top ten hold roughly 4.5%. Sequencing was done on a sample of blood, either unsorted or a sorted T cell fraction (not recorded which). These receptors all stem from a male donor aged 10-30 years with ankylosing spondylitis or in good health (not recorded which).

This clonotype came up many times. V is TRBV12-3 or TRBV12-4 and J is TRBJ2-2; 15 positions agree with TRBD2. This CDR3 contains 19 residues. With V trimmed by 5 bases and J by 4 bases, 11 bases remained unmatched. CDR3 sequence: CASSPRTSGRASVTGELFF. The CDR3 bases are TGTGCCAGCAGTCCACGGACTAGCGGGAGGGCCTCGGTCACCGGGGAGCTGTTTTTT.

This clonotype was observed at least ten times. The rearrangement joins TRBV2 to TRBJ2-7; D gene unclear. This CDR3 has 13 amino acids. Germline V gives CDR1 SNHLY, CDR2 FYNNEI. Between the trimmed V and J ends, which lost 6 bases and 2 bases, there was a span of 11 bases. The CDR3 DNA sequence: TGTGCCAGCAGGGACCGTGAAGCCTACGAGCAGTACGTC. Protein product: CASRDREAYEQYV.

The rearrangement joins TRBV7-2 to TRBJ2-7, with a tentative D call TRBD2 (5 bases). The CDR3 runs to 14 residues. The V end was cut by 2 bases, the J end by 3 bases, with 11 bases between. Germline V gene data show CDR1 as SGHTA and CDR2 as FQGNSA. CDR3 in DNA: TGTGCCAGCAGCTTATCACTAGGCATCTACGAGCAGTACTTC. Its protein product is CASSLSLGIYEQYF.

The chain has TRBV20-1 and TRBJ2-1; the D gene is possibly TRBD2 (5 bases). The V and J ends lost 6 bases and 9 bases respectively, with 15 bases between them. In germline, CDR1 is DFQATT, CDR2 SNEGSKA (reference sequence). There are 12 residues in the CDR3. The CDR3 loop is CSAGVARAEQFF. CDR3 in DNA: TGCAGTGCGGGAGTAGCGAGGGCTGAGCAGTTCTTC.

This clonotype was recorded many times. The chain employs TRBV5-1 and TRBJ2-7; TRBD1 matches at 7 bases. This CDR3 comprises 12 residues. J was trimmed by 0 bases and V by 7 bases; bases with no gene match: 1. Germline CDR1 and CDR2: SGHRS and YFSETQ. The CDR3 region has the DNA TGCGCCAGCCGGGACAGCTCCTACGAGCAGTACTTC. It is translated as CASRDSSYEQYF.